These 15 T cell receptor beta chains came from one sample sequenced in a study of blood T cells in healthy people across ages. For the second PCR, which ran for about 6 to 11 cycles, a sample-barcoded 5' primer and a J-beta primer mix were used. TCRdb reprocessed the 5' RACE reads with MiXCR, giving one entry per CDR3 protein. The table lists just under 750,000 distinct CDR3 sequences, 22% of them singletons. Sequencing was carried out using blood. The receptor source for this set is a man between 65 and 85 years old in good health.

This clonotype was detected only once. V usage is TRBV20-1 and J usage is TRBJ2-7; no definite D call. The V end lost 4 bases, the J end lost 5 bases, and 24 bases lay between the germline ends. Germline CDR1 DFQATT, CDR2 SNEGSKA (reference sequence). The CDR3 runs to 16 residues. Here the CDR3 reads CSAINAERGAIDEQYF. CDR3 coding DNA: TGCAGTGCTATTAATGCGGAAAGAGGCGCGATCGACGAGCAGTACTTC.

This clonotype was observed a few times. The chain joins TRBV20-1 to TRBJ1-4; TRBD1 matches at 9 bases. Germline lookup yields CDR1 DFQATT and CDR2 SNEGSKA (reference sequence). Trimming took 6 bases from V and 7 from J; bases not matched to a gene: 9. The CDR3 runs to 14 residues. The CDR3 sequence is CSADHGTGTEKLFF. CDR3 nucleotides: TGCAGTGCGGACCACGGGACAGGGACTGAAAAACTGTTTTTT.

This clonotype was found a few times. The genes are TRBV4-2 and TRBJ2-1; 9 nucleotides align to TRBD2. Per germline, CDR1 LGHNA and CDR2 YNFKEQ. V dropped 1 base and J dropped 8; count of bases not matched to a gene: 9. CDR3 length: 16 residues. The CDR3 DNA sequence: TGTGCCAGCAGCCAAGGCCCCCGCGGGGGGGACCATGAGCAGTTCTTC. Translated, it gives CASSQGPRGGDHEQFF.

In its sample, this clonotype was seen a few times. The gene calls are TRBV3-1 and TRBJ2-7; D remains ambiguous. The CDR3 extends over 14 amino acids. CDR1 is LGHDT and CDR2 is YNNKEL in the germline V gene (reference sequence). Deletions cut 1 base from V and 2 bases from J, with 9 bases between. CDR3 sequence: CASSQVGGAYEQYF. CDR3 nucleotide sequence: TGTGCCAGCAGCCAAGTGGGCGGCGCCTACGAGCAGTACTTC.

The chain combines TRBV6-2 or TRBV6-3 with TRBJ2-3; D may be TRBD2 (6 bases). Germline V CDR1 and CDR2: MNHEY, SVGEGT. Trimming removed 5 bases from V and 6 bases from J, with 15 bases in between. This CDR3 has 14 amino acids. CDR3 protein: CASSRDFASDTQYF. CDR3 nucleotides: TGTGCCAGCAGTCGGGACTTCGCTTCCGATACGCAGTATTTT.

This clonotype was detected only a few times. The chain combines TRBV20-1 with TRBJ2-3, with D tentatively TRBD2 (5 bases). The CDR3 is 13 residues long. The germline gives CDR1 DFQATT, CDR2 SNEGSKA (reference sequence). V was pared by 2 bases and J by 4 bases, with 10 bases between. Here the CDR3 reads CSARSSGADTQYF. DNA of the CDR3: TGCAGTGCTAGATCCTCCGGGGCAGATACGCAGTATTTT.

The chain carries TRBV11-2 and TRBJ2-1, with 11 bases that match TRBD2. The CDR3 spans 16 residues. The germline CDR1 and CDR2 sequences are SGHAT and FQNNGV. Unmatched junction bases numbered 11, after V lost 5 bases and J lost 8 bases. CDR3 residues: CASSHPGTSGVYEQFF. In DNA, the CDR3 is TGTGCCAGCAGCCACCCCGGGACTAGCGGCGTCTATGAGCAGTTCTTC.

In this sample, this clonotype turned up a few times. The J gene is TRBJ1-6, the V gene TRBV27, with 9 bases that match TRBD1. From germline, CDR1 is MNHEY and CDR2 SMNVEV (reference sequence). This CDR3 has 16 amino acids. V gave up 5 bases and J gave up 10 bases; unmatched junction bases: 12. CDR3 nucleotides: TGTGCCAGCAGTCCCCGAGGGGGACAGGGACAATCACCCCTCCACTTT. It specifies CASSPRGGQGQSPLHF.

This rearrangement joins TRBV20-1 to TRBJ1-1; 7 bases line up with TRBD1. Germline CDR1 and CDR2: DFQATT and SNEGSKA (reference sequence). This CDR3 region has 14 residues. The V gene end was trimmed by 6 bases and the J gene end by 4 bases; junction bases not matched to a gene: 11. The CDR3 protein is CSAAPTGASTEAFF. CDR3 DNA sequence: TGCAGTGCCGCCCCTACAGGGGCAAGCACTGAAGCTTTCTTT.

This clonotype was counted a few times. In DNA form, the CDR3 reads TGCAGCGTTGAAGGCTTCTCAGGGCGCGGCTACACCTTC. Translated, it gives CSVEGFSGRGYTF. The V call is TRBV29-1, the J call TRBJ1-2; D may be TRBD1 (5 bases). V shed 1 base and J shed 8 bases, with 14 bases lying between them. The CDR3 has 13 residues. The germline V gene has CDR1 SQVTM and CDR2 ANQGSEA.

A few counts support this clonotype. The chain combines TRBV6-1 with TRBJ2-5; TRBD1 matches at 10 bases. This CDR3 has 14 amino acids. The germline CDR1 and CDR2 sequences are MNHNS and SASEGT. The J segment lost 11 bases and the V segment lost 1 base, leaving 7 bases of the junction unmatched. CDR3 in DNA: TGTGCCAGCAGTGAAGGACAGGGGGCTGAAGAGCAGTACTTC. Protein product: CASSEGQGAEEQYF.

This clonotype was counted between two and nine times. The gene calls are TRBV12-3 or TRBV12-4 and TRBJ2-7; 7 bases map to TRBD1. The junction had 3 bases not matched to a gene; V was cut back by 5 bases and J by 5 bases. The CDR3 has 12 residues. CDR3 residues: CASSNRGHEQYV. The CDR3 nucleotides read TGTGCCAGCAGTAACAGGGGTCACGAGCAGTACGTC.

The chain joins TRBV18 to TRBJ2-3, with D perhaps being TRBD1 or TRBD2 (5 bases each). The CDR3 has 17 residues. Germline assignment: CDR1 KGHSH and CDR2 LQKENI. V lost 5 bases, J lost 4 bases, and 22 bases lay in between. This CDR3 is CASSTRQGDKSPDTQYF. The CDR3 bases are TGTGCCAGCTCAACTCGGCAGGGAGATAAGTCGCCAGATACGCAGTATTTT.

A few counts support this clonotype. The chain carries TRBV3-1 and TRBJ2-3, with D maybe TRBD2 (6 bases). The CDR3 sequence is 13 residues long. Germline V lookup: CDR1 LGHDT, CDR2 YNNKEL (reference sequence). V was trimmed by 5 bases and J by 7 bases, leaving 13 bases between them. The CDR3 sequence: CASSDTSFNTQYF. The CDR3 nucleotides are TGTGCCAGCAGCGACACTAGCTTTAATACGCAGTATTTT.

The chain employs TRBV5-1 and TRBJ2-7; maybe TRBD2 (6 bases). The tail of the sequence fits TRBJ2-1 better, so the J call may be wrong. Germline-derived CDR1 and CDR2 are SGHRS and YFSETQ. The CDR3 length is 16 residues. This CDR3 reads CASSLLGREDGNEQFF. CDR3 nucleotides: TGCGCCAGCAGCTTACTCGGCAGGGAGGATGGCAATGAGCAGTTCTTC.